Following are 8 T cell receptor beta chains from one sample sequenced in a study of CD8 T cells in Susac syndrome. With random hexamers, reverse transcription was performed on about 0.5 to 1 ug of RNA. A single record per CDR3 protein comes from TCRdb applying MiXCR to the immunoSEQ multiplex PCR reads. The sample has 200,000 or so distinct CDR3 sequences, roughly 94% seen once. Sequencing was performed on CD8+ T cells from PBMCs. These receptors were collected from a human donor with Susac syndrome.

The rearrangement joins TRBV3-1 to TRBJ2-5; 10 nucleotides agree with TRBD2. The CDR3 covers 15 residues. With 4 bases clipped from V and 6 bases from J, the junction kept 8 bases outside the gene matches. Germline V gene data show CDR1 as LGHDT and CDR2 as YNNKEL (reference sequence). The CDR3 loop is CASSLPLAGRKTQYF. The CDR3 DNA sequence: TGTGCCAGCAGCCTCCCACTAGCGGGGAGAAAGACCCAGTACTTC.

In DNA, the CDR3 is TGTGCCAGCAGCGGGGCCTCTGCGGGGTCAGAGCAGTTCTTC. Translating it yields CASSGASAGSEQFF. The V call is TRBV7-3, the J call TRBJ2-1; D may be TRBD2 (6 bases). This CDR3 has 14 residues. Germline V gene data show CDR1 as SGHTA and CDR2 as FQGTGA. The V end was cut by 5 bases, the J end by 10 bases, with 18 bases between.

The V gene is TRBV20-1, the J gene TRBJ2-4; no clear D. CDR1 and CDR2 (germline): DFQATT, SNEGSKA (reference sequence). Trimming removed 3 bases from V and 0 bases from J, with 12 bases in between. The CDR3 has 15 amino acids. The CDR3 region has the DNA TGCAGTGCTAGCTTAGGAATACTAGCCAAAAACATTCAGTACTTC. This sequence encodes CSASLGILAKNIQYF.

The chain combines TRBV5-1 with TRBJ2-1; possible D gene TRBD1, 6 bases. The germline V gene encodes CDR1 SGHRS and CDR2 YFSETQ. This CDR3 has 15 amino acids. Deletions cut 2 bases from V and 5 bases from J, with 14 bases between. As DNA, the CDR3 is TGCGCCAGCAGCTTCCCCCGACAGGCAAACAATGAGCAGTTCTTC. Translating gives CASSFPRQANNEQFF.

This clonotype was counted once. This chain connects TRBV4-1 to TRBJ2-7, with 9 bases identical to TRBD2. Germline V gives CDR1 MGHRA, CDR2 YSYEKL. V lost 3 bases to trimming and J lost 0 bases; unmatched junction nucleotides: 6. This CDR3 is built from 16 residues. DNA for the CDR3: TGCGCCAGCAGCCAGCCGACTAGCGGAAACTCCTACGAGCAGTACTTC. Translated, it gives CASSQPTSGNSYEQYF.

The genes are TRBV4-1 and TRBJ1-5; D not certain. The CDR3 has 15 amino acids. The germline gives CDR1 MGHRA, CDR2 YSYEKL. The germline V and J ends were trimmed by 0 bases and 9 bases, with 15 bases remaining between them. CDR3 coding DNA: TGCGCCAGCAGCCAAGATTGGACGGGGAACTGGCCCCAGCATTTT. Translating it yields CASSQDWTGNWPQHF.

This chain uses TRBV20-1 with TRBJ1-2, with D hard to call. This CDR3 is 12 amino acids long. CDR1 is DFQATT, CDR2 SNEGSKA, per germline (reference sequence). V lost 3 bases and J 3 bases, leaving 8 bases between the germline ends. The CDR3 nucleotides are TGCAGTGCTAGGCAGACCCACTATGGCTACACCTTC. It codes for CSARQTHYGYTF.

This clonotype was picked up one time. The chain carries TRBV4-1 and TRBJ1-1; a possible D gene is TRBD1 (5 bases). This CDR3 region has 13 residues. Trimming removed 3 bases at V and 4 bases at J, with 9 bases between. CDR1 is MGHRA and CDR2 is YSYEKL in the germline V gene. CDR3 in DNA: TGCGCCAGCAGCCACGGGGGGTCCACTGAAGCTTTCTTT. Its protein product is CASSHGGSTEAFF.